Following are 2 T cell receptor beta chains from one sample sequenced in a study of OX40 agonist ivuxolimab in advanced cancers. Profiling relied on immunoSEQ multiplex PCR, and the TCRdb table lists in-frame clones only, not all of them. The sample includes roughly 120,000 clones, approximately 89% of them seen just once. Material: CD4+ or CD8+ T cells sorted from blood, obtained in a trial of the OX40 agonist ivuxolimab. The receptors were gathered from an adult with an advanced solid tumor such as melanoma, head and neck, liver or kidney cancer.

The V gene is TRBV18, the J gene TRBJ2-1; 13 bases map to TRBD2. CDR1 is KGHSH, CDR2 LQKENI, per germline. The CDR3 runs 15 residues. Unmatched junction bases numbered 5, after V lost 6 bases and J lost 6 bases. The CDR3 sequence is CASSRLAGGSNEQFF. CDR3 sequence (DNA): TGTGCCAGCTCCAGACTAGCGGGAGGTTCCAATGAGCAGTTCTTC.

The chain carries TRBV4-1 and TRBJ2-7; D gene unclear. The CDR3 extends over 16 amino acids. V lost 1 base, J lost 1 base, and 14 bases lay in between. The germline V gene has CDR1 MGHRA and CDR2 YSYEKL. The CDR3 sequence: CASSQVSEGLSYEQYF. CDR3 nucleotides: TGCGCCAGCAGCCAAGTGTCGGAAGGGCTATCCTACGAGCAGTACTTC.